A selection of T cell receptor beta chains follows, all from one sample in a study of molecular identifiers for immune sequencing clone quantification. One entry per CDR3 protein, called by TCRdb with MiXCR from the PCR reads. Found here are some 590,000 distinct CDR3 sequences, over 25% of them singletons; the top ten hold about 0.73%. Sequenced sample: naive CD8+ T cells from blood, with Jurkat cell RNA spiked in. These receptors were collected from a human donor in good health. Some libraries in this study had Jurkat cell RNA spiked in. Both conserved end residues are trimmed from each CDR3. Fields, in order: CDR3 protein, J gene, V gene, clone size. Not every row has a clone size; where given, it reads once, few, many or a size class.

SARSTGPEQY | TRBJ2-7 | TRBV20-1 | few
ASSSPRAEQY | TRBJ2-7 | TRBV14 | many
ASSVLAGGADTQY | TRBJ2-3 | TRBV6-2/TRBV6-3 | NA
ASSLTSALNNEQF | TRBJ2-1 | TRBV7-2 | NA
AWSVKRESNEQF | TRBJ2-1 | TRBV30 | NA
AISESGRADSNTQY | TRBJ2-3 | TRBV10-3 | NA
ASSFSSGVSYEQY | TRBJ2-7 | TRBV27 | NA
ASSSSGDEQY | TRBJ2-7 | TRBV27 | NA
SVEDAGVSYNEQF | TRBJ2-1 | TRBV29-1 | NA
ASSYSPTGFEGYT | TRBJ1-2 | TRBV6-6 | few
ASSIDRAGSYEQY | TRBJ2-7 | TRBV6-5 | NA
ASGIGGVSYEQY | TRBJ2-7 | TRBV7-8 | NA
AWSVGSTDTQY | TRBJ2-3 | TRBV30 | many
ASSQFGGPNEKLF | TRBJ1-4 | TRBV4-3 | many
ASSSDRHSRPDTQY | TRBJ2-3 | TRBV13 | many
LKGEPSAYNSPLH | TRBJ1-6 | TRBV27 | NA
AWSGWREAYNEQF | TRBJ2-1 | TRBV30 | NA
SARDRAEVSYEQY | TRBJ2-7 | TRBV20-1 | many
ASSDNMGLQPQH | TRBJ1-5 | TRBV2 | few
ASSMGGTGELF | TRBJ2-2 | TRBV5-1 | NA
ASSHRDRDYEQY | TRBJ2-7 | TRBV12-3/TRBV12-4 | many
ASSLSTGANQPQH | TRBJ1-5 | TRBV5-1 | many
ASSSATGLETQY | TRBJ2-5 | TRBV12-3/TRBV12-4 | few